These 16 T cell receptor beta chains originate from one sample sequenced in a study of blood T cell repertoires in COVID-19 (dated by TCRdb to the early 2020s). The method was the immunoSEQ multiplex PCR assay. Here the immuneACCESS table is served through TCRdb, limited to in-frame sequences with V and J called. Missing clones are a known gap in these copies; in checked studies unresolved V genes cover under half, and the rest lacks a known reason. The sample yields approximately 90,000 clones; 86% were counted once. The top ten hold 15% to 20% of the sample. The sample comprised peripheral blood. These receptors all stem from a woman aged 80 or older with acute or convalescent COVID-19.

The chain has TRBV6-6 and TRBJ1-2; TRBD1 is a possible D gene (6 bases). Per germline, CDR1 MNHNY and CDR2 SVGAGI (reference sequence). Trimming left V 5 bases short and J 7 bases short, with 20 bases between. The CDR3 sequence is 15 residues long. CDR3 nucleotide sequence: TGTGCCAGCAGTGAGGACAGCTATTTAGCCTCTGGCTACACCTTC. This sequence encodes CASSEDSYLASGYTF.

This rearrangement joins TRBV5-1 to TRBJ2-1; D is perhaps TRBD1 (6 bases). The CDR3 is made up of 13 amino acids. CDR1 is SGHRS, CDR2 YFSETQ, per germline. The ends were cut back, 4 bases at V and 6 bases at J, with 11 bases in the middle. CDR3 in DNA: TGCGCCAGCAGCGCGGACAGATTCAATGAGCAGTTCTTC. This sequence encodes CASSADRFNEQFF. The variable domain in full, completed from reference TRBV5-1 and TRBJ2-1, reads KAGVTQTPRYLIKTRGQQVTLSCSPISGHRSVSWYQQTPGQGLQFLFEYFSETQRNKGNFPGRFSGRQFSNSRSEMNVSTLELGDSALYLCASSADRFNEQFFGPGTRLTVL.

This rearrangement joins TRBV5-4 to TRBJ1-2; TRBD1 matches 7 bases. Germline CDR1 SGHNT, CDR2 YYREEE (reference sequence). This CDR3 spans 12 amino acids. The V gene end was trimmed by 6 bases and the J gene end by 3 bases; junction bases not matched to a gene: 2. Here the CDR3 DNA reads TGTGCCAGCAACCAGGGGGACTATGGCTACACCTTC. Amino acid sequence: CASNQGDYGYTF.

The chain carries TRBV5-1 and TRBJ1-2; D might be TRBD1 (5 bases). CDR1 is SGHRS, CDR2 YFSETQ, per germline. V gave up 1 base and J gave up 1 base, with 8 bases separating them. This CDR3 region has 14 residues. CDR3 DNA sequence: TGCGCCAGCAGCTTGAGGGACTATAACTATGGCTACACCTTC. Translation gives CASSLRDYNYGYTF.

This clone was counted a single time. J is TRBJ2-1 and V is TRBV7-8; D not resolved. The CDR3 totals 18 residues. The ends were cut back, 1 base at V and 0 bases at J, with 16 bases in the middle. The germline CDR1 and CDR2 sequences are SGHVS and FQNEAQ. The CDR3 loop is CASSLGSATSSSYNEQFF. The CDR3 nucleotides are TGTGCCAGCAGCTTAGGTTCTGCGACTTCGAGCTCCTACAATGAGCAGTTCTTC.

CDR3 nucleotide sequence: TGTGCCAGCAGTTACGGAATGACAGGTGCCTACGAGCAGTACTTC. Protein product: CASSYGMTGAYEQYF. The rearrangement uses TRBV6-5 and TRBJ2-7, with D perhaps matching TRBD1 (6 bases). CDR1 and CDR2 (germline): MNHEY, SVGAGI. This CDR3 has 15 amino acids. Trimming pared 2 bases from V and 2 bases from J, leaving 13 bases between.

The chain has TRBV9 and TRBJ1-5; D gene unclear. CDR3 size: 15 residues. V was pared by 3 bases and J by 4 bases, with 14 bases between. Germline CDR1 is SGDLS and CDR2 is YYNGEE. The CDR3 DNA reads as TGTGCCAGCAGCGCTCGCCGCGACACAAATCAGCCCCAGCATTTT. Its protein is CASSARRDTNQPQHF.

This chain links TRBV3-1 (or the pseudogene TRBV3-2) with TRBJ2-7, with a weak D call TRBD1 (5 bases). This CDR3 is 14 amino acids long. Germline CDR1 is LGHDT and CDR2 is YNNKEL (reference sequence). V dropped 3 bases and J dropped 0 bases, with 9 bases sitting between them. The CDR3 DNA reads as TGTGCCAGCAGCCAGACAGAATCCTCCTACGAGCAGTACTTC. This codes for CASSQTESSYEQYF.

The rearrangement uses TRBV2 and TRBJ1-4, with unresolved D. Trimming cost V 9 bases and J 2 bases, with 19 bases left between them. This CDR3 comprises 16 residues. The V gene's germline CDR1 is SNHLY and CDR2 FYNNEI. DNA of the CDR3: TGTGCCAGTACCGGGCCTCCCGGCGGGACTAATGAAAAACTGTTTTTT. It translates to CASTGPPGGTNEKLFF.

This clone was found a few times. The CDR3 sequence: CASSIGDSNQPQHF. The CDR3, as DNA: TGTGCCAGTAGTATCGGGGATAGCAATCAGCCCCAGCATTTT. The V and J genes are TRBV19 and TRBJ1-5; D unclear. The CDR3 is made up of 14 amino acids. From germline, CDR1 is LNHDA and CDR2 SQIVND (reference sequence). The V end lost 3 bases, the J end lost 0 bases, and 6 bases lay between the germline ends. The complete variable domain, with remaining parts taken from reference TRBV19 and TRBJ1-5, reads DGGITQSPKYLFRKEGQNVTLSCEQNLNHDAMYWYRQDPGQGLRLIYYSQIVNDFQKGDIAEGYSVSREKKESFPLTVTSAQKNPTAFYLCASSIGDSNQPQHFGDGTRLSIL.

The rearrangement uses TRBV2 and TRBJ2-1, with a weak D call TRBD2 (6 bases). From germline, CDR1 is SNHLY and CDR2 FYNNEI. V was cut by 0 bases and J by 4 bases, with 7 bases left in between. The CDR3 is made up of 14 amino acids. CDR3 nucleotides: TGTGCCAGCAGTGAAGCGGGGGGATACAATGAGCAGTTCTTC. Encoded protein: CASSEAGGYNEQFF.

The chain couples TRBV28 to TRBJ1-3; D might be TRBD1 (5 bases). V lost 3 bases and J lost 3, with 6 bases in between. Germline V lookup: CDR1 MDHEN, CDR2 SYDVKM. The CDR3 contains 13 residues. CDR3 sequence (DNA): TGTGCCAGCAGTTTGGGGGGTGGAAACACCATATATTTT. This codes for CASSLGGGNTIYF.

The rearrangement joins TRBV6-5 to TRBJ1-5, with D tentatively TRBD1 (6 bases). From germline, CDR1 is MNHEY and CDR2 SVGAGI. The CDR3 covers 15 residues. Between the trimmed V and J ends, which lost 0 bases and 5 bases, there was a span of 11 bases. The CDR3 spells CASSYSRTDDQPQHF. The CDR3 nucleotides read TGTGCCAGCAGTTACTCAAGGACAGACGATCAGCCCCAGCATTTT.

V is TRBV11-2 and J is TRBJ1-2; 9 bases match TRBD1. V shed 2 bases and J 7 bases; nucleotides not matched to a gene: 5. Germline CDR1 and CDR2: SGHAT and FQNNGV. The CDR3 contains 14 residues. CDR3 in DNA: TGTGCCAGCAGCTTAATCACAGGGGGCCCTGGCTACACCTTC. This gives the protein CASSLITGGPGYTF. The variable domain in full, with the rest retrieved from reference TRBV11-2 and TRBJ1-2, is EAGVAQSPRYKIIEKRQSVAFWCNPISGHATLYWYQQILGQGPKLLIQFQNNGVVDDSQLPKDRFSAERLKGVDSTLKIQPAKLEDSAVYLCASSLITGGPGYTFGSGTRLTVV.

V and J are TRBV5-5 and TRBJ1-1; 7 bases fit TRBD1. This CDR3 spans 16 amino acids. With 2 bases clipped from V and 4 bases from J, the junction kept 11 bases outside the gene matches. Germline CDR1 and CDR2: SGHKS and YYEKEE (reference sequence). DNA of the CDR3: TGTGCCAGCAGCTTAAAAGGGGGCGGTGTGGTCACTGAAGCTTTCTTT. Amino acids: CASSLKGGGVVTEAFF.

V and J are TRBV6-5 and TRBJ2-7; TRBD1 agrees at 8 bases. The CDR3 totals 15 residues. The V gene end was trimmed by 4 bases and the J gene end by 2 bases; junction bases not matched to a gene: 7. CDR1 and CDR2 (germline): MNHEY, SVGAGI. The CDR3 nucleotides are TGTGCCAGCAGTTTACGCGGACAGGGCACCTACGAGCAGTACTTC. It specifies CASSLRGQGTYEQYF.